This T cell receptor beta chain appears in the sequencing data of a study of blood T cell repertoires in COVID-19. Repertoires were generated with immunoSEQ multiplex PCR, while TCRdb's copy carries only in-frame clones and drops some. The sample yields 110,000 to 150,000 clones, roughly 75% seen once. The V and J ends lost 6 bases and 11 bases, in that order; junction bases with no gene match: 12. There are 13 residues in the CDR3. CDR1 is MDHEN and CDR2 is SYDVKM in the germline V gene. This chain connects TRBV28 to TRBJ1-2; 7 nucleotides match TRBD1. Sequencing used PBMCs or T cells enriched from blood (not recorded which). The source of this sequence is a woman aged 50 to 60 who had recovered from COVID-19. CDR3 residues: CASRSSDRLDYTF. The CDR3 DNA follows: TGTGCCAGCAGATCTTCGGACAGGCTAGATTACACCTTC.